Reported below is one T cell receptor beta chain. Its specificity is unknown. Trimming cost V 0 bases and J 4 bases, with 7 bases left between them. The germline V gene encodes CDR1 ENHRY and CDR2 SYGVKD. There are 14 residues in the CDR3. This table comes from immunoSEQ multiplex PCR, and its TCRdb copy is limited to in-frame clones, with some not included. The table lists tens of thousands of clones, more than 85% of them singletons. This sample was taken from a study of cytomegalovirus exposure and HLA in healthy donors. Broader study findings: Some public TCRs appeared in many individuals, while most sequences were rare.

This sequence joins TRBV10-3 and TRBJ1-5; the D is unclear. Material: PBMCs. This receptor was identified in a man aged 18 to 30 in good health and CMV-seronegative. The CDR3 protein is CAISESNQNQPQHF. DNA for the CDR3: TGTGCCATCAGTGAGTCGAATCAGAATCAGCCCCAGCATTTT.